This TCR beta chain derives from a study of control samples from healthy donors and cancer patients. The CDR3 contains 17 residues. Germline loops: CDR1 MGHDK, CDR2 SYGVNS. V was clipped by 5 bases and J by 4 bases; unmatched bases: 11. Sequencing used immunoSEQ multiplex PCR; TCRdb keeps in-frame clones, though not all of them. Of around 150,000 clones in the sample, approximately 93% are singletons; the top ten hold 8.5%. The chain recombines TRBV25-1 with TRBJ1-2, with TRBD1 matching over 12 bases. The source material was blood. This sequence originates from a woman aged 40-49 years in good health. The CDR3 nucleotides read TGTGCCAGCAGTACTACCGCGGGACAGGGGGCGGGCTATGGCTACACCTTC. Translated: CASSTTAGQGAGYGYTF.